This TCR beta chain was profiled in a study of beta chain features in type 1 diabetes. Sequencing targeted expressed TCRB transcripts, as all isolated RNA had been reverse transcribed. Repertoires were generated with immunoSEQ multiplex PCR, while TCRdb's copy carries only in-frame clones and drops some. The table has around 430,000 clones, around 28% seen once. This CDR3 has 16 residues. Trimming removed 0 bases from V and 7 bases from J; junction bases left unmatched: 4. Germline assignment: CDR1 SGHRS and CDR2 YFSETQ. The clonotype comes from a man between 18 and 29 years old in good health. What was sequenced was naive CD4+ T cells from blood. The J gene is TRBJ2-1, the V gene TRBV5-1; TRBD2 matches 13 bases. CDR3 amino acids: CASSLGTSGRLNEQFF. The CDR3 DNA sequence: TGCGCCAGCAGCTTGGGGACTAGCGGGAGATTGAATGAGCAGTTCTTC.